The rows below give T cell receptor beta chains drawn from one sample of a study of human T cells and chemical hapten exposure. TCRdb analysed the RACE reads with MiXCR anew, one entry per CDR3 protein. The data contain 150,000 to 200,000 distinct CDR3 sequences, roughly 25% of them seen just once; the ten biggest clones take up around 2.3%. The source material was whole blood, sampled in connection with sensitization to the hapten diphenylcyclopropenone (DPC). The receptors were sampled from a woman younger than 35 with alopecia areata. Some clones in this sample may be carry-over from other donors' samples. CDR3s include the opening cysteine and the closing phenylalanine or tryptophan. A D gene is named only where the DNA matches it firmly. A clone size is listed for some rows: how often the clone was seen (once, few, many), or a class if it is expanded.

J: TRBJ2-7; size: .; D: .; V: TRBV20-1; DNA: TGCAGTGCTAAAAGGGTCGGCTACGAGCAGTACTTC; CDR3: CSAKRVGYEQYF
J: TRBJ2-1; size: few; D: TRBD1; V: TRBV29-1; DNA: TGCAGCTTGAAAAGGACAGGGACGTTAAATGAGCAGTTCTTC; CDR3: CSLKRTGTLNEQFF
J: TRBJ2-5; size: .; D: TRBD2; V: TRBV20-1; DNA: TGCAGTGCTGGCCTAGGACTAGCGGAAGAGACCCAGTACTTC; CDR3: CSAGLGLAEETQYF
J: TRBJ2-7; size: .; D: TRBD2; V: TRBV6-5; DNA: TGTGCCAGCAGAAGCGGGAACTACGAGCAGTACTTC; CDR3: CASRSGNYEQYF
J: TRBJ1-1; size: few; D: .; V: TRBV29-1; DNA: TGCAGCGTAGCCTTAGGTACAAGCAACACTGAAGCTTTCTTT; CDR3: CSVALGTSNTEAFF
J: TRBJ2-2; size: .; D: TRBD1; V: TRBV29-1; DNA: TGCAGCGTTCCTCGGGACAGTTCGGGGGAGCTGTTTTTT; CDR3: CSVPRDSSGELFF
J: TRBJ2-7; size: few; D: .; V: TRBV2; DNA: TGTGCCAGCAGTGAAGAAACCTACGAGCAGTACTTC; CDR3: CASSEETYEQYF
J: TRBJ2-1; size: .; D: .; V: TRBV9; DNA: TGTGCCAGCAGCGTAGATACCGGGACGACCTCGGATGAGCAGTTCTTC; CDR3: CASSVDTGTTSDEQFF
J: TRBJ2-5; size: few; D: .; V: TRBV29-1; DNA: TGCAGCGTCGTCCCCGGGACACTTTCTCAGTACTTC; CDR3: CSVVPGTLSQYF
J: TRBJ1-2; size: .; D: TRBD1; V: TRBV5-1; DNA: TGCGCCAGCAGCTTGACAGGGGGCGTCGACTATGGCTACACCTTC; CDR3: CASSLTGGVDYGYTF
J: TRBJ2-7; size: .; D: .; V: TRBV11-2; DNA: TGTGCCAGCAGCTTAGTTACAGCTCCCTACGAGCAGTACTTC; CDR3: CASSLVTAPYEQYF
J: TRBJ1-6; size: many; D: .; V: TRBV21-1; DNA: TGTGCCAGCAGCCACTCACCCGGTTTTAATTCACCCCTCCACTTT; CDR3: CASSHSPGFNSPLHF
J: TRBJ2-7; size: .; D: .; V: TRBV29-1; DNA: TGCAGCGCACTAAGCGACACGTACGAGCAGTACTTC; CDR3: CSALSDTYEQYF
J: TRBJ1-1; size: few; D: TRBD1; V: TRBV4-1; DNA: TGCGCCAGCAGCTTCGCGACAGGGACTAACACTGAAGCTTTCTTT; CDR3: CASSFATGTNTEAFF
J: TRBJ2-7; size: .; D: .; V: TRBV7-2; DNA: TGTGCCAGCAGCGCGACTATCTTTGTGGAGCAGTACTTC; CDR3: CASSATIFVEQYF
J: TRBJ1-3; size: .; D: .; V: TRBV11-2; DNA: TGTGCCAGCAGCTCGGAAGGGGCGCGGGGAAACACCATATATTTT; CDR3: CASSSEGARGNTIYF
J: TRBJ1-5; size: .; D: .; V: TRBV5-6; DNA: TGTGCCAGCAGCTTGAGAGATCAGCCCCAGCATTTT; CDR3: CASSLRDQPQHF
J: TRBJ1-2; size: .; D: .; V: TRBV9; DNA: TGTGCCAGCAGCGGGGACCTCTATGGCTACACCTTC; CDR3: CASSGDLYGYTF
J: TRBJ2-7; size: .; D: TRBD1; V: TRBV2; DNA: TGTGCCAGCAGCCCCGGGACAGGGGTCATGGGCTACGAGCAGTACTTC; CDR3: CASSPGTGVMGYEQYF
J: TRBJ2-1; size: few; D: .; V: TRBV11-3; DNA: TGTGCCAGCAGCTTAGCGGGAAGGATTGGTGAGCAGTTCTTC; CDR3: CASSLAGRIGEQFF
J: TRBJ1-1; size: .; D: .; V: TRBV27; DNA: TGTGCCAGCAGTCCCGCCGAGGGCAGGGGGAACACTGAAGCTTTCTTT; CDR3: CASSPAEGRGNTEAFF
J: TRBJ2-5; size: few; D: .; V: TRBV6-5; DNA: TGTGCCAGCAGTTACTCCGCCTGGGATGGTACCCAGTACTTC; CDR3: CASSYSAWDGTQYF
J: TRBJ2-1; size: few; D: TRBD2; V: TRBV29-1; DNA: TGCAGCGAAACTAGCGGGAGCTATGAGCAGTTCTTC; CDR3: CSETSGSYEQFF
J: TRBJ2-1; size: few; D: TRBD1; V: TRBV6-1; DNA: TGTGCCAGCAGTGAAGACAGGGGGGCTTACAATGAGCAGTTCTTC; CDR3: CASSEDRGAYNEQFF
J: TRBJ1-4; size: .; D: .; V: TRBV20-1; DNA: TGCAGTGCTAGTGAGACGGAAAAACTGTTTTTT; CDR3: CSASETEKLFF
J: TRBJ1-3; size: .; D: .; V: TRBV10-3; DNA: TGTGCCATCAGTCCACCGGAAGGGGCAGGAAACACCATATATTTT; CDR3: CAISPPEGAGNTIYF
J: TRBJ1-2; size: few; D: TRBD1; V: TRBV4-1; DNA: TGCGCCAGCAGCCAAGCCCCAATACAGGGGAGAATAGGCTACACCTTC; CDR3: CASSQAPIQGRIGYTF
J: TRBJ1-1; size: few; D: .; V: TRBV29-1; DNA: TGCAGCAGTTATGGGGGCAACACTGAAGCTTTCTTT; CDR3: CSSYGGNTEAFF
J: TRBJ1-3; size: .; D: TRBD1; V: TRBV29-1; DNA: TGCAGCGCCGGGACAGGGATTGATGGAAACACCATATATTTT; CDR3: CSAGTGIDGNTIYF
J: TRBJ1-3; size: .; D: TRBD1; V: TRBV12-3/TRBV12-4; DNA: TGTGCCAGCAGTTCGAGGGGAGGGACAGGGGCCACTGGAAACACCATATATTTT; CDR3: CASSSRGGTGATGNTIYF
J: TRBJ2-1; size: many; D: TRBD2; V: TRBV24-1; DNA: TGTGCCACCAGTGATTTAGGCGGGGGGGCGAGGGGTGAGCAGTTCTTC; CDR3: CATSDLGGGARGEQFF
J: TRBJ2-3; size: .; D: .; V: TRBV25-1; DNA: TGTGCCAGCAGTGAAGGGTGGGGTACAACTAGCACAGATACGCAGTATTTT; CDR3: CASSEGWGTTSTDTQYF
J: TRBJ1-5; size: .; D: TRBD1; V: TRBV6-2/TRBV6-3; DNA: TGTGCCAGCAGCCCGGGACAGGGGGTTCAGCCCCAGCATTTT; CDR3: CASSPGQGVQPQHF
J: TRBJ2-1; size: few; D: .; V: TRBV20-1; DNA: TGCAGTGCTAGAGAAGGAGCGGGCTCCTACAATGAGCAGTTCTTC; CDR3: CSAREGAGSYNEQFF
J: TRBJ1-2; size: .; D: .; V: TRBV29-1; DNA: TGCAGCGTTAAAGAAGGGTTCTATGGCTACACCTTC; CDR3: CSVKEGFYGYTF
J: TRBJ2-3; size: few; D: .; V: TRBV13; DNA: TGTGCCAGCAGTACACAACCCGGTACTAGCCAAGATACGCAGTATTTT; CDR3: CASSTQPGTSQDTQYF
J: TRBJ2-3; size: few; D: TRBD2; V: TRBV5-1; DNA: TGCGCCAGCAGCCCGGGGACTAGCGGGACTATCTGGTATTTT; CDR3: CASSPGTSGTIWYF
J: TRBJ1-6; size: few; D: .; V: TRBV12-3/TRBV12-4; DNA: TGTGCCAGCAGTTTCAGTGATTCACCCCTCCACTTT; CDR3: CASSFSDSPLHF
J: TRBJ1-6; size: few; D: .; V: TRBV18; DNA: TGTGCCAGCTCACCTAGGGGGGAAGGATATAATTCACCCCTCCACTTT; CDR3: CASSPRGEGYNSPLHF
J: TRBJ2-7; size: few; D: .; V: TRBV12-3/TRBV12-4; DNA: TGTGCCAGCAGTTTGAGCTCGGGACAGTACTTC; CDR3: CASSLSSGQYF
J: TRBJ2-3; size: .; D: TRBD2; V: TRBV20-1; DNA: TGCAGTGCTAGATCCGGGACTAGCGCAGATACGCAGTATTTT; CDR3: CSARSGTSADTQYF
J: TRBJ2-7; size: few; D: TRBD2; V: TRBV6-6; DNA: TGTGCCAGCAGTTACTGGGTCCGGGGGGACGAGCAGTACTTC; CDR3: CASSYWVRGDEQYF
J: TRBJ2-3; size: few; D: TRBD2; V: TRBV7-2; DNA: TGTGCCAGCAGGCTAGCGGGAGGGAGCACAGATACGCAGTATTTT; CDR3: CASRLAGGSTDTQYF
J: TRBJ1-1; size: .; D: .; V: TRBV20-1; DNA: TGCAGTGCTAGAGATCTCAGAGGGAGTGTCACTGAAGCTTTCTTT; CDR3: CSARDLRGSVTEAFF
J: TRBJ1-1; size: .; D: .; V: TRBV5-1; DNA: TGCGCCAGCAGCGCAGGGGAAATTGGAACTGAAGCTTTCTTT; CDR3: CASSAGEIGTEAFF
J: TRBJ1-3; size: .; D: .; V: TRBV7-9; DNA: TGTGCCAGCAGCTTAGATTCGGGACATGGCTCTGGAAACACCATATATTTT; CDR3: CASSLDSGHGSGNTIYF
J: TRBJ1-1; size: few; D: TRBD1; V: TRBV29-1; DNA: TGCAGCGTCTTCAAGGGGGCAGGGAGGTTGACTGAAGCTTTCTTT; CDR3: CSVFKGAGRLTEAFF
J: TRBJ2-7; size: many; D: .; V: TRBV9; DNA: TGTGCCAGCAGCGTATCCCAGGGAACCTACGAGCAGTACTTC; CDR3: CASSVSQGTYEQYF
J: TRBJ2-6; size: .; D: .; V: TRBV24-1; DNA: TGTGCCACCGGAGAACCCCTCTCTGGGGCCAACGTCCTGACTTTC; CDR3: CATGEPLSGANVLTF
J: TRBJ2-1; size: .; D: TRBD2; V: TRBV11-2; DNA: TGTGCCAGCACCAAAGGGACTAGCGGCTACAATGAGCAGTTCTTC; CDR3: CASTKGTSGYNEQFF
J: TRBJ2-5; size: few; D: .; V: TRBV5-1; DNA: TGCGCCAGCAGCCGAGCCCAGGAGACCCAGTACTTC; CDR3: CASSRAQETQYF
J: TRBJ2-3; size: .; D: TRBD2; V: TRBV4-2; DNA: TGTGCCAGCAGCCAAGATGAGAGACTAGCGGGGGGCACAGATACGCAGTATTTT; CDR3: CASSQDERLAGGTDTQYF
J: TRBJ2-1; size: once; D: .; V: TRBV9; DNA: TGTGCCAGCAGTGTAGATTCGGGAATCTACAATGAGCAGTTCTTC; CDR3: CASSVDSGIYNEQFF
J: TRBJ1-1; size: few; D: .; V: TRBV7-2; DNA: TGTGCCAGCAGCTTGTGGGCCCCTGACACTGAAGCTTTCTTT; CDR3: CASSLWAPDTEAFF
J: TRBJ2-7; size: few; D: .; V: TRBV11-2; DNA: TGTGCCAGCAGCTTATCAACAATCCCCTACGAGCAGTACTTC; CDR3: CASSLSTIPYEQYF
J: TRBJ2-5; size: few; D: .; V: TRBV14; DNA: TGTGCCAGCAGCCAAGAGGCAGGCCGGGGAAAGACCCAGTACTTC; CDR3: CASSQEAGRGKTQYF
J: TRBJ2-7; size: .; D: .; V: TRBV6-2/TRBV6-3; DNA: TGTGCCAGCAGTTACTCTCCACAGAAACAACCCTACGAGCAGTACTTC; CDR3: CASSYSPQKQPYEQYF
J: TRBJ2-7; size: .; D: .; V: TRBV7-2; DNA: TGTGCCAGCAGCTTAGACCGATTCGAGCAGTACTTC; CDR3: CASSLDRFEQYF
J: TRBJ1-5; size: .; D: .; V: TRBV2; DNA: TGTGCCAGCCTGGGAGAAAGAAGGAGCAATCAGCCCCAGCATTTT; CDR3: CASLGERRSNQPQHF
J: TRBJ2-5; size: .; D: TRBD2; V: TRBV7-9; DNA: TGTGCCAGCAGGCCGCCGGGACTACAGACCCAGTACTTC; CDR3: CASRPPGLQTQYF